The text below deals with one T cell receptor (beta chain). One end of the junction is discordant with germline, which a read error may explain. The source of the sample is a study of blood T cell repertoires in COVID-19. Study at large: COVID-19 samples from acute and convalescent phases originated in the United States, Italy and Spain.

Using immunoSEQ multiplex PCR, the repertoire was profiled, and TCRdb retains in-frame clones only, with some absent. The sample has around 470,000 clones; 85% to 90% are singletons. This CDR3 contains 12 residues. CDR1 and CDR2 (germline): SQVTM, ANQGSEA. Sequencing used peripheral blood. The clonotype comes from a man in his late teens or twenties with COVID-19, enrolled during active disease. The chain uses TRBV29-1 and TRBJ2-3; D is unresolved. The chain's CDR3 is CSVGYLTERLDF. The DNA for the CDR3 is TGCAGCGTTGGATATTTGACGGAAAGGCTAGATTTT.